Reported below is one T cell receptor beta chain. Some clones are missing from TCRdb's copy, which holds only in-frame ones; the method was immunoSEQ multiplex PCR. The table shows around 57,000 clones, with around 94% occurring only once. This sample is drawn from a study of technical replicates of blood from a few donors. The V gene end was trimmed by 0 bases and the J gene end by 3 bases; junction bases not matched to a gene: 4. The CDR3 extends over 17 amino acids. Germline CDR1 LGHNT, CDR2 FRNRAP. The chain combines TRBV12-5 with TRBJ1-6; 8 nucleotides agree with TRBD1. The material sequenced was T cells isolated from PBMCs. This receptor was taken from a human donor in good health. The CDR3 spells CASGLVRTGGYNSPLHF. Here the CDR3 DNA reads TGTGCTAGTGGTTTGGTTCGAACAGGGGGCTATAATTCACCCCTCCACTTT.